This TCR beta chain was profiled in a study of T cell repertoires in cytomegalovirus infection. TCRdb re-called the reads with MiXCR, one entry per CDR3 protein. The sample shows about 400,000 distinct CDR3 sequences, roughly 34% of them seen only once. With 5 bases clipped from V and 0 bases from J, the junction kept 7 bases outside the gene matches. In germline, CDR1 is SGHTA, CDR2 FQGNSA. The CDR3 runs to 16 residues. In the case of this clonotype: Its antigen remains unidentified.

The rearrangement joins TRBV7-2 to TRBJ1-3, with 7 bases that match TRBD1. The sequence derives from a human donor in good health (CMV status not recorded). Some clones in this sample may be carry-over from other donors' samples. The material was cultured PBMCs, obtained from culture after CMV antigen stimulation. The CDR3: CASSAGQHLSGNTIYF. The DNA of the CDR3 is TGTGCCAGCAGCGCGGGACAGCACCTCTCTGGAAACACCATATATTTT.